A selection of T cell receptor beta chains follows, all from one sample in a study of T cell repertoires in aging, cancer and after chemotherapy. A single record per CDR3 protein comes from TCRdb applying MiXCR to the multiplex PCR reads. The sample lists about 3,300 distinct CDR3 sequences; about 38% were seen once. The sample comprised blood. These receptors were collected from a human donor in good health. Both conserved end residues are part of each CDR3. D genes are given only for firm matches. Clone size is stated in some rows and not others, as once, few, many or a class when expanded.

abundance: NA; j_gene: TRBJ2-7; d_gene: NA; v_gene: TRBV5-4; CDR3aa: CASSLGFYEQYF; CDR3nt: TGTGCCAGCAGCTTGGGGTTCTACGAGCAGTACTTC
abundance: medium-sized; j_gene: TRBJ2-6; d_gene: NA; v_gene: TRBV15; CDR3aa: CATSTPSGLGANVLTF; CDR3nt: TGTGCCACCAGCACCCCCTCGGGGCTAGGGGCCAACGTCCTGACTTTC
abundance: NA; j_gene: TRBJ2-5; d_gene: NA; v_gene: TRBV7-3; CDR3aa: CASSLTRADQETQYF; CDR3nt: TGTGCCAGCAGCTTAACGAGGGCCGACCAGGAGACCCAGTACTTC
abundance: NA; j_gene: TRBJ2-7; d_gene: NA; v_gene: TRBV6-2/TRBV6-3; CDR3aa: CASRPENSYEQYF; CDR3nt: TGTGCCAGCAGGCCCGAAAACTCCTACGAGCAGTACTTC
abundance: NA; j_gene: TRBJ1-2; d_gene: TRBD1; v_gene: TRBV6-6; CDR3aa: CASSLRTGTLGGYTF; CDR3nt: TGTGCCAGCAGTTTGCGGACAGGGACGTTGGGTGGCTACACCTTC
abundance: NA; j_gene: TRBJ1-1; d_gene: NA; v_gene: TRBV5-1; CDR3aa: CASSLAGHTEAFF; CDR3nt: TGCGCCAGCAGCTTGGCGGGACATACTGAAGCTTTCTTT
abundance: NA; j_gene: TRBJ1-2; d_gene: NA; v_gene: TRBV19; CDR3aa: CASLLRGQANYGYTF; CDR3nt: TGTGCCAGTCTTCTTCGGGGGCAGGCTAACTATGGCTACACCTTC
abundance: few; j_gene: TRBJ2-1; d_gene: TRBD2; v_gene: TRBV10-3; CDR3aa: CAIRIGGSSYNEQFF; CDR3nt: TGTGCCATCAGGATCGGGGGGAGCTCCTACAATGAGCAGTTCTTC
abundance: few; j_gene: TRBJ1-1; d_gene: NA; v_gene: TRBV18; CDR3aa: CASSPARDTEAFF; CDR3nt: TGTGCCAGCTCACCAGCGAGAGACACTGAAGCTTTCTTT
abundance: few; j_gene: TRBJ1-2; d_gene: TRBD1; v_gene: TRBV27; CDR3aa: CASSLLGQGGGYTF; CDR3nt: TGTGCCAGCAGTTTATTGGGACAGGGGGGTGGCTACACCTTC
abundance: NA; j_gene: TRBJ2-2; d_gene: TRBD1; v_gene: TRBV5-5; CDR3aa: CASSPMTGLGTGELFF; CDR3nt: TGTGCCAGCAGCCCCATGACAGGGTTGGGCACCGGGGAGCTGTTTTTT
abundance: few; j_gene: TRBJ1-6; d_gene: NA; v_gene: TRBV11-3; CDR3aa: CASSLRQGNSPLHF; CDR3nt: TGTGCCAGCAGCTTACGTCAGGGCAATTCACCCCTCCACTTT
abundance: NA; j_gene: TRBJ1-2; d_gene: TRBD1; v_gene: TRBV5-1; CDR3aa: CASSPGWDSLYGYTF; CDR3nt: TGCGCCAGCAGTCCAGGCTGGGACAGCCTGTATGGCTACACCTTC
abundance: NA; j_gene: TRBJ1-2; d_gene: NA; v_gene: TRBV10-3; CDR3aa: CAISEDRDILTYGYTF; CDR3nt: TGTGCCATCAGTGAAGATCGGGACATCCTGACCTATGGCTACACCTTC
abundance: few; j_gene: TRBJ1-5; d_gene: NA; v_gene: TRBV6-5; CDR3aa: CASSLAGVNQPQHF; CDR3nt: TGTGCCAGCAGTTTGGCAGGGGTTAATCAGCCCCAGCATTTT
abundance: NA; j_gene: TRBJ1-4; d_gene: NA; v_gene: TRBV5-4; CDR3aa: CTSSTVESTNEKLFF; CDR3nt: TGTACCAGCAGCACCGTAGAGTCAACTAATGAAAAACTGTTTTTT
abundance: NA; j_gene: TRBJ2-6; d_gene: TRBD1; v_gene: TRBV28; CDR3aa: CASSDSPRGGANVLTF; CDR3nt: TGTGCCAGCAGCGACAGCCCCAGGGGGGGGGCCAACGTCCTGACTTTC
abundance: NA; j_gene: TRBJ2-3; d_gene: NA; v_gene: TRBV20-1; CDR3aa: CSARDSRLAGSDTQYF; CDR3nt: TGCAGTGCTAGAGATTCGCGGCTAGCAGGCTCGGATACGCAGTATTTT
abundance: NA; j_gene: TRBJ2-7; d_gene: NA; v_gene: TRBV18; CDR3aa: CASSADYEQYF; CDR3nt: TGTGCCAGCTCAGCAGACTACGAGCAGTACTTC
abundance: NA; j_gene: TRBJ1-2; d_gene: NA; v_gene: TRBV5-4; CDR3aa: CASSLLQSNYGYTF; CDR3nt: TGTGCCAGCAGCTTGCTTCAGTCGAACTATGGCTACACCTTC
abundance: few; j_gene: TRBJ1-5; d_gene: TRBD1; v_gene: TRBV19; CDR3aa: CASSLNRGNQPQHF; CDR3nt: TGTGCCAGTAGTCTCAACAGGGGGAATCAGCCCCAGCATTTT
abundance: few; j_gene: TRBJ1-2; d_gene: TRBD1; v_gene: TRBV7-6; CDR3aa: CASSPRQGGYGYTF; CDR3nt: TGTGCCAGCAGCCCACGACAGGGAGGGTATGGCTACACCTTC
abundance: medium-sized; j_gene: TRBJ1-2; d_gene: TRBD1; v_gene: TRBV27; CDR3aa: CASSLQGADGYTF; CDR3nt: TGTGCCAGCAGTTTACAGGGGGCAGATGGCTACACCTTC
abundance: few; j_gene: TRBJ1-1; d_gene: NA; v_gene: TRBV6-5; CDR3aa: CASSTGFRSTEAFF; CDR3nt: TGTGCCAGCAGTACAGGGTTCCGGAGTACTGAAGCTTTCTTT
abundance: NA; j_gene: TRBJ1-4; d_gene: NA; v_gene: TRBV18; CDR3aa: CASSPSLGRSDEKLFF; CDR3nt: TGTGCCAGCTCACCATCCTTGGGACGCTCGGATGAAAAACTGTTTTTT
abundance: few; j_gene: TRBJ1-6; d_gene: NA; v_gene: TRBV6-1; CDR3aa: CASIAGTGSPLHF; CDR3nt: TGTGCCAGCATAGCAGGTACTGGGTCACCCCTCCACTTT
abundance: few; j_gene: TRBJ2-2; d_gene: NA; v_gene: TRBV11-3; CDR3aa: CASRRLSNTGELFF; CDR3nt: TGTGCCAGCCGGCGCCTTTCGAACACCGGGGAGCTGTTTTTT
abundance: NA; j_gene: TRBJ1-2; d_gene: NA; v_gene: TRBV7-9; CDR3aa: CASSPRDGDGYTF; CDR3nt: TGTGCCAGCAGCCCCCGGGACGGGGATGGCTACACCTTC
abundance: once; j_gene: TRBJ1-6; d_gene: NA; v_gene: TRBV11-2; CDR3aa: CVSSLTGAADNSPLHF; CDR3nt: TGTGTCAGCAGCCTCACCGGGGCGGCCGATAATTCACCCCTCCACTTT
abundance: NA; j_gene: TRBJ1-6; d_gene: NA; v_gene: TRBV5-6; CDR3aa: CASSFLGSPLHF; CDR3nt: TGTGCCAGCAGCTTTCTGGGATCACCCCTCCACTTT
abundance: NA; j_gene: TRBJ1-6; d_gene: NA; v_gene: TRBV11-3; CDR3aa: CASSTRAGQGNSPLHF; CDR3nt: TGTGCCAGCAGCACCAGGGCGGGGCAAGGGAATTCACCCCTCCACTTT
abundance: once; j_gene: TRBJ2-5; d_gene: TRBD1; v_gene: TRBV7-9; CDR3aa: CASSFPTGTETQYF; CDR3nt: TGTGCCAGCAGCTTTCCGACAGGGACGGAGACCCAGTACTTC
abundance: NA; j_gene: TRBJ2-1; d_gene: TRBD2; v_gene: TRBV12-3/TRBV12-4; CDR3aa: CASSPTSGVQFF; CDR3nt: TGTGCCAGCAGTCCGACTAGCGGGGTTCAGTTCTTC
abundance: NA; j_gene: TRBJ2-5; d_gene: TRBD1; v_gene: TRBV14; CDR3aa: CASSLRDRDRETQYF; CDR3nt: TGTGCCAGCAGCCTCCGGGACAGGGACAGGGAGACCCAGTACTTC
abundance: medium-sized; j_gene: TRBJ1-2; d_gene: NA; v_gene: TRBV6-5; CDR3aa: CASRTGTTYGYTF; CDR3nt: TGTGCCAGCAGGACCGGGACTACCTATGGCTACACCTTC
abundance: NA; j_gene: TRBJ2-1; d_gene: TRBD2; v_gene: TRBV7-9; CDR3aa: CASSLGWGGPNEQFF; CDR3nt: TGTGCCAGCAGCTTAGGGTGGGGGGGTCCCAATGAGCAGTTCTTC
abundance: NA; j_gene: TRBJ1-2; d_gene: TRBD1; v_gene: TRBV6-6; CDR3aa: CASNPGGTNYGYTF; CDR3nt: TGTGCCAGCAACCCAGGGGGTACTAACTATGGCTACACCTTC
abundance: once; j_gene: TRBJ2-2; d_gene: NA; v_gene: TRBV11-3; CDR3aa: CASSIGTLNTGELLF; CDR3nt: TGTGCCAGCAGCATCGGGACTCTGAACACCGGGGAGCTGCTTTTT
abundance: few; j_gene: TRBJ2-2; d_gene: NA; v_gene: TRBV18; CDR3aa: CASSRLATANTGELFF; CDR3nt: TGTGCCAGCTCACGGTTGGCGACGGCGAACACCGGGGAGCTGTTTTTT
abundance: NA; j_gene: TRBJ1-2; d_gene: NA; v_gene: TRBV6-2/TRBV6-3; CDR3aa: CASSSAGLNYGYTF; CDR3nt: TGTGCCAGCAGTAGCGCCGGATTAAACTATGGCTACACCTTC
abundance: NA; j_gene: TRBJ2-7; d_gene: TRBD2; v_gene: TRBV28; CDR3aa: CASSQAGGKNEQYF; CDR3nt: TGTGCCAGCAGCCAAGCGGGGGGGAAAAACGAGCAGTACTTC